A selection of T cell receptor beta chains follows, all from one sample in a study of cytomegalovirus exposure and HLA in healthy donors. Produced via immunoSEQ multiplex PCR; TCRdb's table is partial and in-frame only. This table holds 150,000 to 200,000 clones. The sequenced material came from PBMCs. The source is a woman aged 55-69 years in good health and CMV-seronegative. CDR3s include the opening cysteine and the closing phenylalanine or tryptophan. A D gene is named only where the DNA matches it firmly.

.,TRBJ1-6,TRBV27,TGTGCCAGCAGCCCTCGGGCCGGGACTCTTAATTCACCCCTCCACTTT,CASSPRAGTLNSPLHF
.,TRBJ1-2,TRBV27,TGTGCCAGCAGTCTGTATAGGGGCGCCAACTATGGCTACACCTTC,CASSLYRGANYGYTF
TRBD1,TRBJ2-7,TRBV25-1,TGTGCCAGCAGTTCGGGACAGACCAGCTCCTACGAGCAGTACTTC,CASSSGQTSSYEQYF
.,TRBJ2-6,TRBV4-3,TGCGCCAGCAGCCAACTACAGGCATCTGGGGCCAACGTCCTGACGTTC,CASSQLQASGANVLTF
.,TRBJ1-1,TRBV6-6,TGTGCCAGCAGTTCCGGGGGGGCAGGTAACACTGAAGCTTTCTTT,CASSSGGAGNTEAFF
.,TRBJ2-7,TRBV5-1,TGCGCCAGCAGCTTGCGGGAGACAATAGACGAGCAGTACTTC,CASSLRETIDEQYF
TRBD2,TRBJ2-3,TRBV4-3,TGCGCCAGCCGCCGAGTAAGCGGGGGGCTAACAGATACGCAGTATTTT,CASRRVSGGLTDTQYF
.,TRBJ1-1,TRBV2,TGTGCCAGCGGGCGACAGAGGAACACTGAAGCTTTCTTT,CASGRQRNTEAFF
.,TRBJ1-1,TRBV29-1,TGCAGCGTTGAAGAGTCAGGCACTGAAGCTTTCTTT,CSVEESGTEAFF
.,TRBJ1-1,TRBV2,TGTGCCAGCAGTGACGGGGGGCTGAACACTGAAGCTTTCTTT,CASSDGGLNTEAFF
.,TRBJ1-3,TRBV5-8,TGTGCCAGCAGCCGGGAGGGGACCTCTGGAAACACCATATATTTT,CASSREGTSGNTIYF
.,TRBJ1-5,TRBV18,TGTGCCAGCTCACCGGGGGGGGATCAGCCCCAGCATTTT,CASSPGGDQPQHF
TRBD1,TRBJ1-1,TRBV11-2,TGTGCCAGCAGCCCCGGGGGACAGAGAGAAGCTTTCTTT,CASSPGGQREAFF
.,TRBJ2-2,TRBV6-5,TGTGCCAGCAGGCATGAGACAGGAAACACCGGGGAGCTGTTTTTT,CASRHETGNTGELFF
TRBD2,TRBJ2-1,TRBV9,TGTGCCAGCAGCACCAGGACTAGCGGGGGCAATGAGCAGTTCTTC,CASSTRTSGGNEQFF
.,TRBJ2-7,TRBV5-4,TGTGCCAGCAGCTTGGTGGAGCTTAACGAGCAGTACTTC,CASSLVELNEQYF
.,TRBJ2-5,TRBV27,TGTGCCAGCAGTTTATTAGGACTCCTGGGAGAGACCCAGTACTTC,CASSLLGLLGETQYF
.,TRBJ1-2,TRBV7-3,TGTGCCAGCAGCTTAGGTGCAGGGGAGGGCTACACCTTC,CASSLGAGEGYTF
TRBD1,TRBJ1-5,TRBV15,TGTGCCACCAGCAGGGACGGGACAGCTAATCAGCCCCAGCATTTT,CATSRDGTANQPQHF
.,TRBJ1-1,TRBV5-1,TGCGCCAGCAGCTTGAAGGGGGACCGGAACACTGAAGCTTTCTTT,CASSLKGDRNTEAFF
TRBD2,TRBJ2-7,TRBV27,TGTGCCAGCAGTTTCGGGAGGAAGTACGAGCAGTACTTC,CASSFGRKYEQYF
TRBD1,TRBJ2-4,TRBV5-1,TGCGCCAGCAGCTTGGATGGACAGGGCCAAAACATTCAGTACTTC,CASSLDGQGQNIQYF
.,TRBJ2-3,TRBV19,TGTGCCAGTAGGACGGGGGGCTTAGGAGATACGCAGTATTTT,CASRTGGLGDTQYF
.,TRBJ1-5,TRBV19,TGTGCCAGTAGTATGAGAAGGGGAGGTCAGCCCCAGCATTTT,CASSMRRGGQPQHF